This TCR beta chain stems from a study of blood T cells in healthy people across ages. Overall study context: When template switching was applied, about one barcoded beta molecule was captured per two T cells. Study-level points and caveats: PBMCs went unsorted, and a conclusive naive versus antigen-experienced comparison was therefore prevented. When set beside aged donors, long-lived donors presented more naive CD4+ cells and higher diversity.

The second PCR ran roughly 7 to 11 cycles with a sample-barcoded 5' primer and J-beta primers. Carrying 12 random nucleotides, a template-switch adaptor labeled each individual cDNA molecule. TCRdb reprocessed the 5' RACE reads via MiXCR and lists one record per CDR3 protein. The repertoire consists of approximately 830,000 distinct CDR3 sequences, with roughly 60% occurring once and the leading ten covering 28%. Per the germline V gene, CDR1 is MNHEY and CDR2 is SMNVEV (reference sequence). CDR3 length: 16 residues. Trimming at V came to 2 bases and at J to 0 bases, leaving 6 bases not matched to a gene. Only a few counts were recorded for this clonotype. Its antigen remains unidentified.

Sequencing was performed on blood. The TCR sequence derives from a man younger than 45 in good health. The chain employs TRBV27 and TRBJ1-1; 7 bases fit TRBD1. The CDR3: CASSLTAGGMNTEAFF. The CDR3 DNA reads TGTGCCAGCAGTTTAACGGCAGGGGGAATGAACACTGAAGCTTTCTTT.